This T cell receptor beta chain was sequenced for a study of shared clonotypes between healthy human individuals. Assay used: immunoSEQ multiplex PCR; TCRdb lists only in-frame clones, some missing. In the table there are roughly 500,000 clones, over 65% of which are singletons. Donors, healthy HIV-negative adults, lacked recent acute infections or vaccinations. Unsorted samples drew genomic DNA from approximately 87 million PBMCs. This clone was recorded a few times. This CDR3 has 12 residues. Trimming removed 4 bases at V and 3 bases at J, with 7 bases between. Germline lookup yields CDR1 SGHTA and CDR2 FQGNSA.

This rearrangement joins TRBV7-2 to TRBJ2-7; D unresolved. Sequencing used PBMCs. The receptor was derived from a woman aged 35 to 49 in good health. Some clones in this sample may be carry-over from other donors' samples. CDR3 loop: CASSSSNYEQYF. CDR3 in DNA: TGTGCCAGCAGCTCCTCCAACTACGAGCAGTACTTC.